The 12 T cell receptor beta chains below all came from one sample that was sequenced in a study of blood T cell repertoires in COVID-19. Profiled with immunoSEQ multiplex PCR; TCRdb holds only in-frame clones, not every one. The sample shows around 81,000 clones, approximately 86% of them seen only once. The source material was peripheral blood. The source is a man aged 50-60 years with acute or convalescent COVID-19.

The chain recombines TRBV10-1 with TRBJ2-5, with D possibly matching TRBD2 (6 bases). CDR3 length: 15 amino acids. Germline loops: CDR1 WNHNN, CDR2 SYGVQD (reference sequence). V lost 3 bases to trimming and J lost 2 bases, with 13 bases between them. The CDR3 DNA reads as TGCGCCAGCAGTGATCAAGTGGGGGGACAAGAGACCCAGTACTTC. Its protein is CASSDQVGGQETQYF.

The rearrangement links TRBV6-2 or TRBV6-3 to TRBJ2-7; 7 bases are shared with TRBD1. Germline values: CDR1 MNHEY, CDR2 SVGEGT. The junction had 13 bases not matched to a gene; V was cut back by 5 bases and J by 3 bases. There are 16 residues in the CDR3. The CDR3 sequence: CASSTYDRVKGYEQYF. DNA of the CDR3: TGTGCCAGCAGTACCTATGACAGGGTGAAGGGCTACGAGCAGTACTTC.

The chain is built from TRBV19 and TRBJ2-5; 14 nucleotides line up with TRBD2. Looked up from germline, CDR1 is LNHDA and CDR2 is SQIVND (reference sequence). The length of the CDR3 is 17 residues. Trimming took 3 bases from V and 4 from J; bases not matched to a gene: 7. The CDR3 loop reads CASSIRLAGGPGETQYF. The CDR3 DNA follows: TGTGCCAGTAGTATCAGACTAGCGGGAGGGCCGGGAGAGACCCAGTACTTC.

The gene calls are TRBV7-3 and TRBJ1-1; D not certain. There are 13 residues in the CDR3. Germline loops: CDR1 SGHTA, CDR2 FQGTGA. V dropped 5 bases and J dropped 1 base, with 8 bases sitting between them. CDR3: CASSPQSNTEAFF. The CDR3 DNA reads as TGTGCCAGCAGCCCCCAGTCGAACACTGAAGCTTTCTTT.

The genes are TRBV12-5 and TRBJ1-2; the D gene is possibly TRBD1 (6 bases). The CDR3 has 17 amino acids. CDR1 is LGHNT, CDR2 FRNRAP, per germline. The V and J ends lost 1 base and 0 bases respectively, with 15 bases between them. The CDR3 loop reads CASGLGTTGTTNYGYTF. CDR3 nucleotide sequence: TGTGCTAGTGGTTTGGGTACCACAGGGACTACTAACTATGGCTACACCTTC.

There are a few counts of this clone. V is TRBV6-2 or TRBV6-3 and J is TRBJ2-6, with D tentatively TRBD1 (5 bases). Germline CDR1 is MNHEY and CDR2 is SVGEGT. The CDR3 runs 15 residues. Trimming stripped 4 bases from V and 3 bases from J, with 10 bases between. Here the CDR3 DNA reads TGTGCCAGCAGTTGGTGGGGCGTTGGGGCCAACGTCCTGACTTTC. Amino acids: CASSWWGVGANVLTF.

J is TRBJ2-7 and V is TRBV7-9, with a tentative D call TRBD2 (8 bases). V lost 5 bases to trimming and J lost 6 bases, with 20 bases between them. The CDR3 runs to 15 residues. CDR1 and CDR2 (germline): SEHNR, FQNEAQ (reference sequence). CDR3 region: CASSREGGGFSEQYF. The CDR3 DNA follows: TGTGCCAGCAGCCGGGAGGGAGGGGGCTTTAGCGAGCAGTACTTC.

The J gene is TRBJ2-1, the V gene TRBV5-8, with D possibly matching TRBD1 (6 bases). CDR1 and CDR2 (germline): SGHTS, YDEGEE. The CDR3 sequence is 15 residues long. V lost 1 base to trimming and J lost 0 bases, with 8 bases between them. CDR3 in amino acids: CASSLTGSSYNEQFF. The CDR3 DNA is TGTGCCAGCAGCTTGACAGGGAGCTCCTACAATGAGCAGTTCTTC.

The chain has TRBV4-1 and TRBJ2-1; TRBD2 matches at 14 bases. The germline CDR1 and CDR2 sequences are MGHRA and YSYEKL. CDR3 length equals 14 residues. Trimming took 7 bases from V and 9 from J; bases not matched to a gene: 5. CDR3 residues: CASMGLAGVAEQFF. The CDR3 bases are TGCGCCAGCATGGGACTAGCGGGAGTAGCTGAGCAGTTCTTC.

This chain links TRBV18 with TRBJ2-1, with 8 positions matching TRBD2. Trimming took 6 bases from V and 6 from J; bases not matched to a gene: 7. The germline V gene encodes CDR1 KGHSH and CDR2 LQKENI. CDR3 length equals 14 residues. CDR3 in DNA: TGTGCCAGCTCCCAGGGACTAGGAGGCAATGAGCAGTTCTTC. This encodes CASSQGLGGNEQFF.

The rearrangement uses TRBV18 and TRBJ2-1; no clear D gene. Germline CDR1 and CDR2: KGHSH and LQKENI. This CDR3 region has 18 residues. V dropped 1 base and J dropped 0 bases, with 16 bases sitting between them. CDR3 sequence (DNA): TGTGCCAGCTCACCACGCAAAGGTTACAGAAGCTCCTACAATGAGCAGTTCTTC. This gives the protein CASSPRKGYRSSYNEQFF. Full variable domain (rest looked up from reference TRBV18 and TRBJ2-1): NAGVMQNPRHLVRRRGQEARLRCSPMKGHSHVYWYRQLPEEGLKFMVYLQKENIIDESGMPKERFSAEFPKEGPSILRIQQVVRGDSAAYFCASSPRKGYRSSYNEQFFGPGTRLTVL.

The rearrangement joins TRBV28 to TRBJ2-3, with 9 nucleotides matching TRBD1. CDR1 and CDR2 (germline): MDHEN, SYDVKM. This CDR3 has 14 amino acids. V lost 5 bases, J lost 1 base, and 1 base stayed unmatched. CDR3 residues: CASSRTGGTDTQYF. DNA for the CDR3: TGTGCCAGCAGTCGGACAGGGGGCACAGATACGCAGTATTTT.